The following is a T cell receptor beta chain sequence with its context. The antigen remains unidentified. This specimen comes from a study of cytomegalovirus exposure and HLA in healthy donors. Notes on the study in general: Apparent HLA restriction characterized most CMV-associated TCR beta chains in a later analysis. Some TCR beta chains (roughly 150 of them) were listed as cytomegalovirus-associated. In an earlier analysis, most TCR beta V segments were productive about 87% or about 30% of the time.

Germline-derived CDR1 and CDR2 are SNHLY and FYNNEI. The ends were cut back, 3 bases at V and 10 bases at J, with 21 bases in the middle. The CDR3 sequence is 15 residues long. The PCR contained 60 Vbeta and 13 Jbeta primers. Data came from immunoSEQ multiplex PCR; TCRdb stores just in-frame clones and leaves some out. The sample yields over 130,000 clones, about four fifths seen once. The specimen was PBMCs. The clonotype originates from a man aged 45-60 years in good health and CMV-seropositive. The gene calls are TRBV2 and TRBJ1-1; D is ambiguous. CDR3 amino acids: CASSDPRALGLGAFF. The CDR3 bases are TGTGCCAGCAGTGATCCGAGGGCGCTAGGGTTGGGAGCTTTCTTT.